This entry features one TCR beta chain sequence. This clonotype has at least ten counts. Its antigen specificity is not known. No clone much larger than this one lies a single base away; base qualities are absent. cDNA was synthesized by template-switch 5'RACE using a primer with a 10-nucleotide random unique molecular identifier that tagged each TCR transcript. Over 160 million TCR-beta sequences, covering 15-18 subjects, were produced in each sequencing run. Total RNA was extracted with the RNeasy kit. The KAPA Real-time Library Amplification kit was used to amplify TCR-beta VDJ regions with primers targeting the TCR constant region and the 5'RACE anchor. Sample indexes and Illumina adaptors were added in a first PCR, and a second PCR then increased library yield. After Ampure bead purification, the TCR product of roughly 650 bp was size-selected on a 2% E-gel SizeSelection system. Before pooling, library quality was checked on a Bioanalyzer, concentration was measured with Qubit, and libraries were quantified with the Kapa Library Quantification kit. Libraries were sequenced paired-end 2 x 150 bp on an Illumina HiSeq 2500. To increase sequence diversity, roughly 24-32% phiX was spiked into each library pool. The paper's processing steps were these. The UMI-based MiGEC pipeline processed quality-filtered reads and removed over 80% of raw TCR sequences during error correction. VDJ genes were aligned to IMGT germline references, and clonotypes were defined by unique CDR3 amino acid sequence plus V-J genes. Clonal expansion, Shannon diversity and CDR3 relatedness (CalcPairwiseDistances, ClusterSamples) were evaluated with VDJtools, and phylogenetic trees were built with CLCbio workbench. Clones with at least 8 unique UMIs were defined as expanded, with this threshold being based on coefficient-of-variation modelling across technical triplicates. TCRdb cleaned the public reads at Q25 with fastp, built clones with MiXCR and kept in-frame beta chains. All rows with the same CDR3 protein become a single entry with the most common DNA and genes. The V and J calls here are based on TCRdb, not the publication. This sample gives tens of thousands of distinct CDR3 sequences in total; about a sixth of them show up just once. Over 15% of the sample is in the top ten clones.

This record comes from a study of neurological immune-mediated disorders (dated by TCRdb to between 2018 and 2021). With regard to the full study: The study compared peripheral blood TCR-beta repertoires of HTLV-I-associated myelopathy (HAM/TSP) patients, multiple sclerosis patients and healthy controls using UMI-based sequencing. The roughly 110 TCR-beta libraries included longitudinal samples, technical triplicates and paired sorted CD4+ and CD8+ T-cell subsets alongside PBMC samples. The cohort comprised around 70 subjects: roughly 15 HAM/TSP patients, some 35 multiple sclerosis patients and approximately 20 healthy controls. What the study reported, not specific to this receptor: TCR clonal expansion was highest in HAM/TSP patients and lowest in MS patients, with MS patients falling below even healthy controls. Expanded clones from different subjects shared no identical CDR3 amino acid sequences, which suggests that TCR-beta repertoires were private in all groups.

Reading the germline V gene gives CDR1 SGHTA and CDR2 FQGNSA. CDR3 length: 15 amino acids, cysteine to phenylalanine. Of all the DNA, just the CDR3 is kept, 45 bases in frame from base 1. V is reduced by 5 bases and J by 8 bases, leaving a spacing of 21 bases between them. The healthy controls were volunteers from blood banks in Maryland, USA. For the unsorted PBMC libraries, 2 million PBMCs were stored in RNAlater at -80 degrees C until RNA extraction and were used to generate the libraries. Peripheral blood was subjected to Ficoll-Hypaque density gradient centrifugation to isolate PBMCs, which were then cryopreserved in liquid nitrogen.

This sequence uses TRBV7-2 and TRBJ1-2; TRBD1 could be the D gene, as 5 bases match. The sample taken for sequencing was PBMCs. The clonotype was recovered from a woman aged 40 to 50 in good health. The sequence in DNA is TGTGCCAGCAGCAAACCGGGACGGGCCGCCGAGGGCTACACCTTC. This codes for CASSKPGRAAEGYTF.